Listed below are T cell receptor beta chains from one sample, sequenced in a study of identical twins. TCRdb re-called the 5' RACE reads through MiXCR, storing one row per CDR3 protein. The table lists 1.5 million to 2 million distinct CDR3 sequences, around 33% of them singletons, with about 0.25% in the top ten. Sequencing was done on a sample of cord blood. The receptors were sampled from a newborn girl in good health. The CDR3 runs from the conserved cysteine through the conserved F or W. The D gene is left open where the match is weak. Clone size is shown for a subset of rows, as once, few, many or a class of expanded clone.

NA NA TRBJ2-4 TRBV20-1 TGCAGTGCTAGAGATTGGGTAGCCAAAAACATTCAGTACTTC CSARDWVAKNIQYF
TRBD2 few TRBJ2-1 TRBV10-3 TGTGCCATCAGCGGGACTAGCGGGGGGGCTTTTAATGAGCAGTTCTTC CAISGTSGGAFNEQFF
NA NA TRBJ2-1 TRBV24-1 TGTGCCGCCAGTGACCAGACCCAGAACCCCAATGAGCAGTTCTTC CAASDQTQNPNEQFF
NA NA TRBJ1-4 TRBV2 TGTGCCAGCATCGGAGGTGGGACGGGTAATGAAAAACTGTTTTTT CASIGGGTGNEKLFF
TRBD2 few TRBJ2-7 TRBV6-6 TGTGCCAGCAGCTTCACTAGCGCGGCCGAGCAGTACTTC CASSFTSAAEQYF
NA few TRBJ1-1 TRBV29-1 TGCAGCGTTGACAGGTATGGTGAAGCTTTCTTT CSVDRYGEAFF
NA NA TRBJ1-1 TRBV20-1 TGCAGTGCTCGAGGCCGACGGGGGGCTTTCTTT CSARGRRGAFF
TRBD2 NA TRBJ2-7 TRBV7-2 TGTGCCAGCAGCTTAATCTCCCGACTAGCGGGAGGGCCCATCATGTACGAGCAGTACTTC CASSLISRLAGGPIMYEQYF
NA few TRBJ2-7 TRBV4-1 TGCGCCAGCAGCCAAGCTAGTGGCACCTACGAGCAGTACTTC CASSQASGTYEQYF
NA NA TRBJ1-2 TRBV11-2 TGTGCCAGCAGCCCCCCCGGACAGTTGAAAGGCTACACCTTC CASSPPGQLKGYTF
NA NA TRBJ2-7 TRBV12-3/TRBV12-4 TGTGCCAGCAGTTTACCCAGTAACAGATTTTACGAGCAGTACTTC CASSLPSNRFYEQYF
NA few TRBJ2-7 TRBV24-1 TGTGCCACCAGTGACCACGGGAGCTCCTACGAGCAGTACTTC CATSDHGSSYEQYF
NA few TRBJ2-5 TRBV20-1 TGCAGTGCTAGGCGGGTGGAGACCCAGTACTTC CSARRVETQYF